Following are 5 T cell receptor beta chains from one sample sequenced in a study of T cell responses to AZD1222 COVID-19 vaccine. The protocol was immunoSEQ multiplex PCR, while the TCRdb copy is restricted to in-frame clones and leaves out a portion. Of under 95,000 clones in the sample, 80% to 90% are singletons; the top ten hold roughly 10%. The source was peripheral blood, collected 28 days after the second AZD1222 dose. These TCRs come from an adult who received the AZD1222 COVID-19 vaccine.

This chain links TRBV4-2 with TRBJ2-1, with 8 bases matching TRBD2. The CDR3 is 16 amino acids. Losses at the gene ends were 4 bases for V and 3 bases for J; bases not matched to a gene: 8. Germline V gene lookup returns CDR1 LGHNA and CDR2 YNFKEQ. The CDR3 DNA sequence: TGTGCCAGCAGCCCCCCTGGCGGGGGGAACTACAATGAGCAGTTCTTC. Translated: CASSPPGGGNYNEQFF.

V gene TRBV19 combines with J gene TRBJ2-3, with 13 positions matching TRBD2. The germline V gene has CDR1 LNHDA and CDR2 SQIVND (reference sequence). V lost 3 bases and J lost 4; bases outside the gene matches: 10. The length of the CDR3 is 18 residues. In DNA form, the CDR3 reads TGTGCCAGTAGTATGTACCTCGGGACTAGCGGGGTTCCAGATACGCAGTATTTT. This gives the protein CASSMYLGTSGVPDTQYF.

The chain employs TRBV27 and TRBJ1-4, with D perhaps matching TRBD1 (6 bases). V lost 2 bases to trimming and J lost 1 base, with 17 bases between them. CDR1 and CDR2 (germline): MNHEY, SMNVEV (reference sequence). CDR3 length: 18 residues. Here the CDR3 reads CASSLELTGPRTNEKLFF. The CDR3 DNA sequence: TGTGCCAGCAGTTTAGAACTAACAGGGCCGCGAACTAATGAAAAACTGTTTTTT.

This sequence joins TRBV25-1 and TRBJ1-5; possibly TRBD1 for D (5 bases). V was clipped by 2 bases and J by 4 bases, with 9 bases between them. Germline V gene lookup returns CDR1 MGHDK and CDR2 SYGVNS. The CDR3 consists of 14 residues. In nucleotides, the CDR3 is TGTGCCAGCAGTGAAGTGGGGCAGAATCAGCCCCAGCATTTT. Amino acids: CASSEVGQNQPQHF.

The chain is built from TRBV6-6 and TRBJ2-7; TRBD1 might be the D (6 bases). Germline V gene lookup returns CDR1 MNHNY and CDR2 SVGAGI (reference sequence). The V end lost 2 bases, the J end lost 2 bases, and 7 bases lay between the germline ends. There are 13 residues in the CDR3. Here the CDR3 DNA reads TGTGCCAGCAGTTACCCAGGGGCCTACGAGCAGTACTTC. This sequence encodes CASSYPGAYEQYF.